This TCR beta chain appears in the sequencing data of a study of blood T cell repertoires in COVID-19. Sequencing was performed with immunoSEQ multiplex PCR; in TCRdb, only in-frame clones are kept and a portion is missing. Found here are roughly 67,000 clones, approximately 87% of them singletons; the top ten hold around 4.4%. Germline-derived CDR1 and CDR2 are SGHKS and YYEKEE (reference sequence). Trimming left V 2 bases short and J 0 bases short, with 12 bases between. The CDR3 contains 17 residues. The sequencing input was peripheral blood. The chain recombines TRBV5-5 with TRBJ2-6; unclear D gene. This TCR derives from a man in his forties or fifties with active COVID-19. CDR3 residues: CASSFSRHGSGANVLTF. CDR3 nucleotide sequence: TGTGCCAGCAGCTTCAGCCGACATGGCTCTGGGGCCAACGTCCTGACTTTC.